This is a list of T cell receptor beta chains from one sample in a study of cytomegalovirus exposure and HLA in healthy donors. TCRdb's table, derived via immunoSEQ multiplex PCR, lists solely in-frame clones and lacks some. The sample has 150,000 to 200,000 clones, around 68% seen once. Material: PBMCs. These receptors were obtained from a man aged 25 to 45 in good health and CMV-seropositive. The CDR3 runs from the conserved cysteine through the conserved F or W. The D gene is left open where the match is weak. Size is omitted from some rows. Given values are once, few, many or a class for expanded clones.

D,size,J,V,CDR3,DNA
TRBD1,.,TRBJ2-1,TRBV2,CASSRDRGQNNEQFF,TGTGCCAGCAGTCGTGACAGGGGGCAAAACAATGAGCAGTTCTTC
.,.,TRBJ2-5,TRBV7-3,CASSLTSRGETQYF,TGTGCCAGCAGCTTAACATCCAGGGGAGAGACCCAGTACTTC
TRBD2,once,TRBJ2-5,TRBV5-4,CASSLAGGLQETQYF,TGTGCCAGCAGCTTGGCGGGAGGGCTTCAAGAGACCCAGTACTTC
.,.,TRBJ1-1,TRBV18,CASSPLREGGTEAFF,TGTGCCAGCTCACCGTTGAGGGAAGGGGGCACTGAAGCTTTCTTT
.,.,TRBJ2-6,TRBV7-9,CSSSLVGGTGANVLTF,TGTTCCAGCAGCTTAGTGGGGGGTACTGGGGCCAACGTCCTGACTTTC
TRBD2,.,TRBJ2-1,TRBV6-4,CASSGEGTGEQFF,TGTGCCAGCAGTGGGGAGGGAACGGGGGAGCAGTTCTTC
.,.,TRBJ2-7,TRBV15,CATSTLTTGAYEQYF,TGTGCCACCAGCACCCTTACGACGGGGGCCTACGAGCAGTACTTC
.,.,TRBJ2-7,TRBV15,CATSRRGGTSYEQYF,TGTGCCACCAGCAGACGAGGAGGGACGTCCTACGAGCAGTACTTC
TRBD2,.,TRBJ2-7,TRBV14,CASNPGGSGYEQYF,TGTGCCAGCAACCCAGGCGGGAGCGGCTACGAGCAGTACTTC
.,.,TRBJ1-1,TRBV7-9,CASSLVLDTEAFF,TGTGCCAGCAGCTTAGTTTTAGACACTGAAGCTTTCTTT
.,.,TRBJ2-7,TRBV7-7,CASSLGSSSGEQYF,TGTGCTAGCAGCTTAGGGTCCTCTTCAGGGGAGCAGTACTTC
.,.,TRBJ2-5,TRBV19,CASSIRIVTQETQYF,TGTGCCAGTAGTATAAGAATAGTTACCCAAGAGACCCAGTACTTC
TRBD1,.,TRBJ1-5,TRBV27,CASRGQGGNQPQHF,TGTGCCAGCAGGGGACAGGGAGGCAATCAGCCCCAGCATTTT
.,.,TRBJ2-2,TRBV7-9,CSSSFVGGEDPNTGELFF,TGTTCCAGCAGCTTCGTGGGGGGTGAGGACCCGAACACCGGGGAGCTGTTTTTT
TRBD2,once,TRBJ2-1,TRBV7-3,CASSLTSGSYEQFF,TGTGCCAGCAGCTTAACTAGCGGGAGCTATGAGCAGTTCTTC
.,.,TRBJ1-1,TRBV7-9,CAGTGQMNTEAFF,TGTGCCGGGACCGGACAGATGAACACTGAAGCTTTCTTT
TRBD2,.,TRBJ2-2,TRBV14,CASSQSSGFVGELFF,TGTGCCAGCAGCCAGTCTAGCGGGTTCGTCGGGGAGCTGTTTTTT
TRBD1,once,TRBJ2-7,TRBV28,CASSEGQGYEQYF,TGTGCCAGCAGTGAAGGACAGGGCTACGAGCAGTACTTC
TRBD1,.,TRBJ2-1,TRBV11-3,CASSLQTWDRGRINEQFF,TGTGCCAGCAGCCTACAAACCTGGGACAGGGGGCGAATCAATGAGCAGTTCTTC
TRBD2,once,TRBJ2-1,TRBV9,CASSVAGTSSEQFF,TGTGCCAGCAGCGTAGCCGGGACTAGCAGTGAGCAGTTCTTC
.,.,TRBJ1-4,TRBV27,CASSLIGGPLFF,TGTGCCAGCAGTTTGATTGGGGGCCCACTGTTTTTT
.,once,TRBJ1-2,TRBV28,CASSSSSNYGYTF,TGTGCCAGCAGCTCTTCGTCCAACTATGGCTACACCTTC
.,.,TRBJ1-1,TRBV11-2,CASSSPWGETNTEAFF,TGTGCCAGCAGCTCACCTTGGGGAGAGACGAACACTGAAGCTTTCTTT
TRBD1,.,TRBJ1-2,TRBV6-5,CASSYADRGHDGYTF,TGTGCCAGCAGTTACGCGGACAGGGGGCACGATGGCTACACCTTC
TRBD1,.,TRBJ2-7,TRBV6-5,CASTGTALYEQYF,TGTGCCAGCACCGGGACAGCTCTCTACGAGCAGTACTTC
TRBD2,once,TRBJ2-3,TRBV27,CASTGGDTQYF,TGTGCCAGCACCGGGGGGGATACGCAGTATTTT
.,.,TRBJ2-6,TRBV28,CASRSQGAGANVLTF,TGTGCCAGCAGGTCACAGGGAGCAGGGGCCAACGTCCTGACTTTC